This TCR beta chain emerged from a study of monozygotic twins with inflammatory bowel disease. General study results and limits: Any single strong signal or clonotype tied to IBD lacked support. Compared with healthy co-twins, IBD patients showed reduced TCRbeta repertoire diversity by inverse Simpson. Different subtypes (of T cells) could not be told apart from one another.

The germline gives CDR1 SEHNR, CDR2 FQNEAQ (reference sequence). This CDR3 has 17 residues. TCRdb processed the 5' RACE reads again and assigns one entry to each CDR3 protein, with no DNA. This sample's table reports approximately 300,000 distinct CDR3 sequences. Worth noting for this clonotype: The target antigen is unknown.

The chain recombines TRBV7-9 with TRBJ2-1; absent DNA, TCRdb's TRBD1 call cannot be checked. The clonotype originates from a human donor with ulcerative colitis or Crohn's disease, or a healthy co-twin of an affected twin (not recorded which). Material: blood. The CDR3 sequence is CASSLGYRDRRYNEQFF.